This note documents a single T cell receptor (beta chain) sequence. The data originate from a study of T-cell reconstitution after alpha-beta-depleted transplantation in children. The CDR3 runs 13 residues. V lost 6 bases to trimming and J lost 5 bases, with 14 bases between them. Preparation of the TCRbeta library involved a method that used unique molecular identifiers. TCRdb re-derived calls from the PCR reads in MiXCR, one entry per CDR3 protein. The repertoire has nearly 400,000 distinct CDR3 sequences, over 20% of them found once; the top ten carry less than 4.5%. The receptor was derived from a human donor who donated a stem cell graft to a child with acute myeloid leukemia. Here the sequenced sample was PBMCs from the stem cell graft donor, taken from the stem cell graft. The V call is TRBV12-3 or TRBV12-4, the J call TRBJ2-7; D gene uncertain. The chain's CDR3 is CASSPRVWNEQYF. The CDR3 DNA reads TGTGCCAGCAGCCCCCGGGTCTGGAACGAGCAGTACTTC.